This T cell receptor (beta chain) was sequenced during a study of blood T cell repertoires in COVID-19. On the study more broadly: Spain, Italy and the United States supplied samples that represented acute and convalescent COVID-19. T cells, B-cell-depleted T cells, or PBMCs provided the cDNA or gDNA that served as material.

The CDR3 contains 17 residues. From germline, CDR1 is SGDLS and CDR2 YYNGEE. V shed 3 bases, J shed 7 bases, and the junction held 17 bases outside the gene matches. In the authors' methods: Amplification of reference gene primers provided the estimated nucleated cell counts. The method was immunoSEQ multiplex PCR; TCRdb's version includes in-frame clones alone and lacks a portion of them. Clonal size and the V and J genes are those of that table, whereas D and trimming came from the DNA. The sample lists about 40,000 clones, about 86% occurring once. The TCR comes from a man aged 50-59 years in a cohort sampled during active COVID-19. J is TRBJ2-3 and V is TRBV9; TRBD2 agrees at 7 bases. Specimen: peripheral blood. The DNA for the CDR3 is TGTGCCAGCAGCGCCCACTGGGGCGGGGGTCCGGGCTATACGCAGTATTTT. Its translation: CASSAHWGGGPGYTQYF.